A single sample gave rise to the 4 T cell receptor beta chains below, sequenced in a study of blood T cell repertoires in COVID-19. TCRdb's copy holds only in-frame clones and misses some; the assay was immunoSEQ multiplex PCR. Here the sample spans about 310,000 clones, about 88% being singletons. The sequenced sample was peripheral blood. Receptors originate from a man in his 70s with acute or convalescent COVID-19.

The rearrangement links TRBV6-2 or TRBV6-3 to TRBJ2-5; the match to TRBD2 covers 8 bases. The length of the CDR3 is 15 residues. CDR1 MNHEY and CDR2 SVGEGT come from the germline V gene. Trimming at V came to 0 bases and at J to 6 bases, leaving 6 bases not matched to a gene. The CDR3 DNA follows: TGTGCCAGCAGTTACTCGGGTAGCGGGGAAAAGACCCAGTACTTC. It codes for CASSYSGSGEKTQYF.

This sequence joins TRBV10-3 and TRBJ2-3; 7 bases fit TRBD2. The germline V gene encodes CDR1 ENHRY and CDR2 SYGVKD. With 4 bases clipped from V and 0 bases from J, the junction kept 7 bases outside the gene matches. The CDR3 runs to 16 residues. Here the CDR3 reads CAISGGLGVSTDTQYF. The CDR3 DNA reads as TGTGCCATCAGTGGAGGACTAGGGGTGAGCACAGATACGCAGTATTTT.

The V call is TRBV19, the J call TRBJ1-6; D is unclear. Trimming removed 3 bases at V and 7 bases at J, with 10 bases between. Per the germline V gene, CDR1 is LNHDA and CDR2 is SQIVND (reference sequence). The CDR3 is made up of 14 amino acids. The CDR3 bases are TGTGCCAGTAGTATGAACGAGTTAAATTCACCCCTCCACTTT. Translated, it gives CASSMNELNSPLHF. The full variable domain, with the rest looked up from reference TRBV19 and TRBJ1-6, is DGGITQSPKYLFRKEGQNVTLSCEQNLNHDAMYWYRQDPGQGLRLIYYSQIVNDFQKGDIAEGYSVSREKKESFPLTVTSAQKNPTAFYLCASSMNELNSPLHFGNGTRLTVT.

V gene TRBV5-1 combines with J gene TRBJ2-1, with 8 bases that match TRBD2. This CDR3 has 15 residues. The V gene end was trimmed by 4 bases and the J gene end by 0 bases; junction bases not matched to a gene: 3. From germline, CDR1 is SGHRS and CDR2 YFSETQ. CDR3 sequence (DNA): TGCGCCAGCAGCATCACTAGCGGCTCCTACAATGAGCAGTTCTTC. The encoded protein is CASSITSGSYNEQFF.